These 18 T cell receptor beta chains came from one sample sequenced in a study of CXCR3-negative and CXCR3-positive naive CD8 T cells. 5' RACE with UMI labels generated the TRB cDNA libraries. TCRdb processed the 5' RACE reads again and assigns one entry to each CDR3 protein, with no DNA. The table counts 50,000 to 60,000 distinct CDR3 sequences; approximately 0.4% lies in the top ten. The sequencing input was naive CXCR3- CD8+ T cells from blood. The subset denotes: CD45RO-CCR7+CD27+CD95- naive CD8+ T cells lacking CXCR3 (TNR3-). The origin of the receptors is a human donor in good health. Some clones in this sample may be carry-over from other donors' samples.

The chain is built from TRBV5-1 and TRBJ2-1. The germline gives CDR1 SGHRS, CDR2 YFSETQ. CDR3 length equals 13 residues. The CDR3: CASSLEFYNEQFF.

V and J are TRBV27 and TRBJ2-7. Germline lookup yields CDR1 MNHEY and CDR2 SMNVEV (reference sequence). The CDR3 has 15 residues. The CDR3 region is CASSLSPAAPYEQYF.

This sequence joins TRBV14 and TRBJ2-1; with no DNA, the TCRdb D assignment of TRBD1 cannot be verified. The CDR3 contains 18 residues. Germline loops: CDR1 SGHDN, CDR2 FVKESK. CDR3 protein: CASSQDIRVMSSYNEQFF. The whole variable domain, filled in from reference TRBV14 and TRBJ2-1, reads EAGVTQFPSHSVIEKGQTVTLRCDPISGHDNLYWYRRVMGKEIKFLLHFVKESKQDESGMPNNRFLAERTGGTYSTLKVQPAELEDSGVYFCASSQDIRVMSSYNEQFFGPGTRLTVL.

This chain links TRBV4-2 with TRBJ2-3. Germline values: CDR1 LGHNA, CDR2 YNFKEQ. The CDR3 contains 18 residues. The CDR3 sequence: CASSQPTGTLTRTDTQYF.

This chain connects TRBV18 to TRBJ1-4. Germline CDR1 reads KGHSH; CDR2 reads LQKENI. The CDR3 has 13 amino acids. The CDR3 region is CASSPDGNEKLFF.

The gene calls are TRBV28 and TRBJ2-2. The CDR3 loop spans 15 amino acids. Germline V lookup: CDR1 MDHEN, CDR2 SYDVKM. Here the CDR3 reads CASSLIRVNTGELFF.

This chain uses TRBV4-3 with TRBJ2-7. The CDR3 loop spans 12 amino acids. Germline V gene sequence: CDR1 LGHNA, CDR2 YSLEER. The CDR3: CASSQDLIEQYF.

This chain links TRBV7-2 with TRBJ1-1. The length of the CDR3 is 13 residues. The germline V gene encodes CDR1 SGHTA and CDR2 FQGNSA. The CDR3: CASSFYMNTEAFF.

V and J are TRBV7-9 and TRBJ2-7; lacking DNA, the TRBD1 call made by TCRdb goes unchecked. This CDR3 is 15 amino acids long. Germline CDR1 and CDR2: SEHNR and FQNEAQ (reference sequence). The CDR3 is CASSSLTPQAYEQYF.

Measured by frequency, this clonotype is medium-sized. The chain recombines TRBV7-6 with TRBJ2-1; there is no DNA to check the TCRdb D call of TRBD2. CDR1 and CDR2 from the germline V gene are SGHVS and FNYEAQ. CDR3 length equals 16 residues. The CDR3 loop is CASIELAGGPYYEQFF.

The chain links TRBV7-9 to TRBJ2-1; no DNA is available, so the TRBD1 call from TCRdb remains unchecked. Germline V gene lookup returns CDR1 SEHNR and CDR2 FQNEAQ (reference sequence). This CDR3 has 16 amino acids. CDR3 region: CASTFSGTGKNNEQFF.

The rearrangement links TRBV10-3 to TRBJ2-5; the TCRdb call, TRBD1, lacks DNA for checking. The CDR3 is made up of 13 amino acids. Germline V CDR1 and CDR2: ENHRY, SYGVKD. The CDR3 sequence: CAISEPPGETQYF.

The CDR3 protein is CASSLRLAGGVENEQFF. This sequence joins TRBV28 and TRBJ2-1; TCRdb outputs TRBD2, but without DNA this stays unchecked. Germline loops: CDR1 MDHEN, CDR2 SYDVKM. This CDR3 has 17 amino acids. Supplemented by reference TRBV28 and TRBJ2-1, the full variable domain reads DVKVTQSSRYLVKRTGEKVFLECVQDMDHENMFWYRQDPGLGLRLIYFSYDVKMKEKGDIPEGYSVSREKKERFSLILESASTNQTSMYLCASSLRLAGGVENEQFFGPGTRLTVL.

The chain carries TRBV6-1 and TRBJ2-1; TCRdb calls TRBD2, which cannot be checked without DNA. Germline V gene lookup returns CDR1 MNHNS and CDR2 SASEGT. The length of the CDR3 is 16 residues. CDR3 sequence reads: CASRNLAGGIYNEQFF.

This rearrangement joins TRBV24-1 to TRBJ2-3; the D call from TCRdb, TRBD1, cannot be confirmed without DNA. Germline-derived CDR1 and CDR2 are KGHDR and SFDVKD. The CDR3 is 12 amino acids. Here the CDR3 reads CATSDPQGSQYF.

This chain links TRBV7-2 with TRBJ1-2; the D call of TRBD1 rests on TCRdb alone, since no DNA is present to check it. In germline, CDR1 is SGHTA, CDR2 FQGNSA. CDR3 length equals 15 residues. The CDR3 spells CASSPYGQSNYGYTF.

The gene calls are TRBV2 and TRBJ2-3. CDR1 is SNHLY, CDR2 FYNNEI, per germline. The CDR3 has 14 amino acids. CDR3 protein: CASSGWRHTDTQYF.

This chain links TRBV27 with TRBJ1-2. The CDR3 is 13 amino acids. CDR1 and CDR2 from the germline V gene are MNHEY and SMNVEV (reference sequence). The CDR3 sequence: CASSLSRNYGYTF.